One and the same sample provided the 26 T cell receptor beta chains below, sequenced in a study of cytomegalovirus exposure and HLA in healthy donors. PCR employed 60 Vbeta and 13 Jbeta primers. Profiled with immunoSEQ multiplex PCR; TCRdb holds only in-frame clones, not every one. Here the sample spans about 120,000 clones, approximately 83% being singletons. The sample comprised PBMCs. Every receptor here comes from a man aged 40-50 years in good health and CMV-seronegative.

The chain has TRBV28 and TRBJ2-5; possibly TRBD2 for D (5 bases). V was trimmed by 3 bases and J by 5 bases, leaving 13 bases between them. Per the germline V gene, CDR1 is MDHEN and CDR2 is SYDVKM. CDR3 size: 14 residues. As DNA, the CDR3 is TGTGCCAGCAGTTTGGCGTCGGGGTACGAGACCCAGTACTTC. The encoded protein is CASSLASGYETQYF.

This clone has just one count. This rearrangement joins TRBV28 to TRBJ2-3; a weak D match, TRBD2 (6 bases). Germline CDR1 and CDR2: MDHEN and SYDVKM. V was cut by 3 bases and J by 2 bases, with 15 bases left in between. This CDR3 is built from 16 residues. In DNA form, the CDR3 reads TGTGCCAGCAGTTTTGGCGGGGTGAAATTCACAGATACGCAGTATTTT. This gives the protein CASSFGGVKFTDTQYF.

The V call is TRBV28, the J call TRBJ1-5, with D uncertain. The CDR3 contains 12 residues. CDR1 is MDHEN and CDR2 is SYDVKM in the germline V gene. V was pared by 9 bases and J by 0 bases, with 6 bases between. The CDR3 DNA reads TGTGCCAGTAAATATAGCAATCAGCCCCAGCATTTT. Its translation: CASKYSNQPQHF.

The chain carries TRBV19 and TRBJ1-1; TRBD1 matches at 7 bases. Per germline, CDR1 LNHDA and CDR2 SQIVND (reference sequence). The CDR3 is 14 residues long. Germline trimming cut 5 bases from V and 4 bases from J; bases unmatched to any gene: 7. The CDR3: CASSLRQGGTEAFF. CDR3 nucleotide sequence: TGTGCCAGTAGTTTACGACAGGGAGGCACTGAAGCTTTCTTT.

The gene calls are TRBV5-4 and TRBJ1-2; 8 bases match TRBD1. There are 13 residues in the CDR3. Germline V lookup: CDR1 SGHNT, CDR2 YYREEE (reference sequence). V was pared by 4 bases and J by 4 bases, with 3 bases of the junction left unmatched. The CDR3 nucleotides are TGTGCCAGCAGCCTGGACAGGGTCTATGGCTACACCTTC. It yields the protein CASSLDRVYGYTF.

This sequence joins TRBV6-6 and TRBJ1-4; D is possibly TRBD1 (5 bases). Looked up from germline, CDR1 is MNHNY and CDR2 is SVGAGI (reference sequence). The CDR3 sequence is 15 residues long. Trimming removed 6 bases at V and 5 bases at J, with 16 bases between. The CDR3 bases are TGTGCCAGCAGACGCGACAGTAAACTGAATGAAAAACTGTTTTTT. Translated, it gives CASRRDSKLNEKLFF.

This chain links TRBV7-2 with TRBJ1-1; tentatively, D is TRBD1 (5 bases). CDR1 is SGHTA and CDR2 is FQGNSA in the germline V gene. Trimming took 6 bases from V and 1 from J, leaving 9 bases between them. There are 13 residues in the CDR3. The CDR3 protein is CASRRQTNTEAFF. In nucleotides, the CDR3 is TGTGCCAGCAGGAGACAGACGAACACTGAAGCTTTCTTT.

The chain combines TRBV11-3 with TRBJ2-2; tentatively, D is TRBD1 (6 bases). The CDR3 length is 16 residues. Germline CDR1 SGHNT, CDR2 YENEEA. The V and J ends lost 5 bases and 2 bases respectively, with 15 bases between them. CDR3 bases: TGTGCCAGCAGCACGAGGGGGACCCTTAACACCGGGGAGCTGTTTTTT. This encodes CASSTRGTLNTGELFF.

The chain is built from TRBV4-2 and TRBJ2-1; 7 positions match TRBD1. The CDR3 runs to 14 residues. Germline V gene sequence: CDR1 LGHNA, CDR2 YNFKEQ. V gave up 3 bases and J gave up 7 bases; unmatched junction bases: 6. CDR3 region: CASSHLGTENEQFF. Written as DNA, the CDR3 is TGTGCCAGCAGCCACCTCGGGACAGAAAATGAGCAGTTCTTC.

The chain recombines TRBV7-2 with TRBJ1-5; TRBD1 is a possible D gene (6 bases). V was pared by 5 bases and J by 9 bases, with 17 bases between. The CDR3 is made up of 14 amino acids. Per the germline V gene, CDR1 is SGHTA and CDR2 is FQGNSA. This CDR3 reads CASSAWTDQGPQHF. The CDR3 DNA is TGTGCCAGCAGCGCCTGGACAGACCAGGGGCCCCAGCATTTT.

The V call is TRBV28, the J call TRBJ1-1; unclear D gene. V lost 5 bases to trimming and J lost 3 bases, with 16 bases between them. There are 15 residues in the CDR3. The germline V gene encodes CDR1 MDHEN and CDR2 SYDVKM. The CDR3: CASSQPLGSHTEAFF. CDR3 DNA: TGTGCCAGCAGTCAGCCCCTCGGGAGTCACACTGAAGCTTTCTTT.

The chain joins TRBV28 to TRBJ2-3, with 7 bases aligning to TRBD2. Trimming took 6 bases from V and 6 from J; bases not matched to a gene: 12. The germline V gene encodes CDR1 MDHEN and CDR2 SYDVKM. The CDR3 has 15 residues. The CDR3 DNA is TGTGCCAGCAGCCGGGCCTTGGCCGGGGGGGATACGCAGTATTTT. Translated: CASSRALAGGDTQYF. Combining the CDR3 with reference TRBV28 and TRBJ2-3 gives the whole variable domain DVKVTQSSRYLVKRTGEKVFLECVQDMDHENMFWYRQDPGLGLRLIYFSYDVKMKEKGDIPEGYSVSREKKERFSLILESASTNQTSMYLCASSRALAGGDTQYFGPGTRLTVL.

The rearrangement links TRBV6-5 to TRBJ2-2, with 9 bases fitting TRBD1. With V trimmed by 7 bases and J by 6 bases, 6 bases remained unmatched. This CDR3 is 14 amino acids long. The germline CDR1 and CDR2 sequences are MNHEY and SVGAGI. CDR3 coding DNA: TGTGCCAGCAATAACAGGGGGCGGTCCGGGGAGCTGTTTTTT. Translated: CASNNRGRSGELFF.

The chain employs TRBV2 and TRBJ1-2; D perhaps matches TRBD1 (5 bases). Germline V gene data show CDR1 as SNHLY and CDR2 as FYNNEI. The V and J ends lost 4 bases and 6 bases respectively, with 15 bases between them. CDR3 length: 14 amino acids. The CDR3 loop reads CASSAGGGLDGYTF. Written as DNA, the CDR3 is TGTGCCAGCAGTGCTGGCGGGGGGTTGGATGGCTACACCTTC.

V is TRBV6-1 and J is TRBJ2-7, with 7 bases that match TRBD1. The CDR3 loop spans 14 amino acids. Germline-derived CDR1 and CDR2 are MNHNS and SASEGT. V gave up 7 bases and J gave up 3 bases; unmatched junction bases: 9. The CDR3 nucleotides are TGTGCCAGCAATCCGGGACAGCAAAGCTACGAGCAGTACTTC. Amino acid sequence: CASNPGQQSYEQYF.

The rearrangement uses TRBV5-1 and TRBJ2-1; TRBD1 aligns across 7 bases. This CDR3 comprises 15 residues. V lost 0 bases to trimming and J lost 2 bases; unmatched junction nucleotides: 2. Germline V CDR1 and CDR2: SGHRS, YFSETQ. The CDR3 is CASSLVGQTYNEQFF. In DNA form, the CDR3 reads TGCGCCAGCAGCTTGGTGGGACAGACCTACAATGAGCAGTTCTTC.

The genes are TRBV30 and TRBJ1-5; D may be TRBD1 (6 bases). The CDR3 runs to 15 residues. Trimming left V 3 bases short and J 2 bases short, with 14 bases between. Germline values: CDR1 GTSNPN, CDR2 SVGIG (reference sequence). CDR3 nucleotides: TGTGCCTGGAGCCCCTTAGGGGGGGGCAATCAGCCCCAGCATTTT. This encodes CAWSPLGGGNQPQHF. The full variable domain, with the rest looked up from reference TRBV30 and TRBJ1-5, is SQTIHQWPATLVQPVGSPLSLECTVEGTSNPNLYWYRQAAGRGLQLLFYSVGIGQISSEVPQNLSASRPQDRQFILSSKKLLLSDSGFYLCAWSPLGGGNQPQHFGDGTRLSIL.

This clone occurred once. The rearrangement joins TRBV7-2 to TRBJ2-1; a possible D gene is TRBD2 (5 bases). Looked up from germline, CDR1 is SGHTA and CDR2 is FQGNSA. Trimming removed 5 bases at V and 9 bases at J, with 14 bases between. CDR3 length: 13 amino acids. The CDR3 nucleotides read TGTGCCAGCAGCCCTCGGTCCGCGGGTGAGCAGTTCTTC. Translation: CASSPRSAGEQFF.

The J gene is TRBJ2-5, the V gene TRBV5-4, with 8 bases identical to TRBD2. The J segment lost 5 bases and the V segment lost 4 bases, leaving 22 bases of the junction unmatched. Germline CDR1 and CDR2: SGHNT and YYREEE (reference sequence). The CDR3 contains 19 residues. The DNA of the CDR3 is TGTGCCAGCAGCCCCGCCCGGGGGGGCCTTAGGAGAAGCCGGGAGACCCAGTACTTC. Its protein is CASSPARGGLRRSRETQYF.

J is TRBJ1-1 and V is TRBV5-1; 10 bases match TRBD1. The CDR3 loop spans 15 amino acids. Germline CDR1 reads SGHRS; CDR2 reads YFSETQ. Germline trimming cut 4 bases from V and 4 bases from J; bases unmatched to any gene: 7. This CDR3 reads CASSPRDRGSTEAFF. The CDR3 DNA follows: TGCGCCAGCAGCCCACGGGACAGGGGATCCACTGAAGCTTTCTTT. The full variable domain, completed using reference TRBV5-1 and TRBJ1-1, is KAGVTQTPRYLIKTRGQQVTLSCSPISGHRSVSWYQQTPGQGLQFLFEYFSETQRNKGNFPGRFSGRQFSNSRSEMNVSTLELGDSALYLCASSPRDRGSTEAFFGQGTRLTVV.

The DNA for the CDR3 is TGTGCCAGCAGTCCGCCGGGGGAGAACACTGAAGCTTTCTTT. As protein: CASSPPGENTEAFF. This chain links TRBV6-6 with TRBJ1-1; TRBD1 is a possible D gene (5 bases). The CDR3 is 14 amino acids. The germline CDR1 and CDR2 sequences are MNHNY and SVGAGI (reference sequence). V was trimmed by 5 bases and J by 1 base, leaving 11 bases between them.

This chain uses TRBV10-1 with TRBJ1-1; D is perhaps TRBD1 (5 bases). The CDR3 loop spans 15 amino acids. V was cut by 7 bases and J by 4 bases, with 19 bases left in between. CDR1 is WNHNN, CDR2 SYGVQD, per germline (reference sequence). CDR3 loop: CASNGQGRLGTEAFF. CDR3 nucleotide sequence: TGCGCCAGCAATGGCCAGGGCCGCTTGGGCACTGAAGCTTTCTTT.

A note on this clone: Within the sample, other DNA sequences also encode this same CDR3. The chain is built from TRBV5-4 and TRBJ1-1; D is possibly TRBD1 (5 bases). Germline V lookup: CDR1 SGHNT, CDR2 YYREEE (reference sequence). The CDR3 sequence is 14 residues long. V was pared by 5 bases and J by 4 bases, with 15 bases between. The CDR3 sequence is CASSLERGGTEAFF. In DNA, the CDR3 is TGTGCCAGCAGTCTGGAGCGGGGCGGCACTGAAGCTTTCTTT.

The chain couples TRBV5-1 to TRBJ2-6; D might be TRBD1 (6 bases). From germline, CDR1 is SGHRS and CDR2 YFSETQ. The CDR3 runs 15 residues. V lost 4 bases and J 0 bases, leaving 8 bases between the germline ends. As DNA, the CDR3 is TGCGCCAGCAGCAAGGACAGCTCTGGGGCCAACGTCCTGACTTTC. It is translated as CASSKDSSGANVLTF.

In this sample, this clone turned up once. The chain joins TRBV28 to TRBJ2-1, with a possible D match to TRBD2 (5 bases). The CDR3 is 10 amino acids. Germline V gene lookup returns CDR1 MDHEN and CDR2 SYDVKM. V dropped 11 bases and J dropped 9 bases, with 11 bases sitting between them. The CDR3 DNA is TGTGCCTCCGAGGGTGTTGAGCAGTTCTTC. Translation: CASEGVEQFF. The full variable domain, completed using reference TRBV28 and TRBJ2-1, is DVKVTQSSRYLVKRTGEKVFLECVQDMDHENMFWYRQDPGLGLRLIYFSYDVKMKEKGDIPEGYSVSREKKERFSLILESASTNQTSMYLCASEGVEQFFGPGTRLTVL.

The CDR3 here is CASSAQGFEKLFF. The CDR3, as DNA: TGCGCCAGCAGCGCCCAGGGGTTCGAAAAACTGTTTTTT. The chain employs TRBV10-2 and TRBJ1-4; tentatively, D is TRBD1 (6 bases). The V and J ends lost 6 bases and 8 bases respectively, with 13 bases between them. The germline V gene encodes CDR1 WSHSY and CDR2 SAAADI. The CDR3 is 13 residues long.